This entry lists 8 T cell receptor beta chains sequenced from one sample in a study of vaccination effects on CD4 cells after COVID-19. Antigen-specific CD4+ T cells were first expanded with viral peptide pools by the ViraFEST assay and only then sequenced. Once cultured for roughly ten days, the cells underwent separation to obtain CD4+ T cells. Two doses of BNT162b2 or mRNA-1273 vaccine were administered to participants. These receptors' targets are unknown. Using immunoSEQ multiplex PCR, the repertoire was profiled, and TCRdb retains in-frame clones only, with some absent. Of tens of thousands of clones listed, around three quarters are singletons. Sequences were derived from CD4+ T cells from PBMCs cultured with HCoV-229E spike peptides, sampled after COVID-19 vaccination. Receptor source: a human donor who received a COVID-19 vaccine.

CDR3: CASIVSANTGELFF. In nucleotides, the CDR3 is TGTGCCAGTATAGTTTCAGCTAACACCGGGGAGCTGTTTTTT. This chain links TRBV19 with TRBJ2-2; D not resolved. This CDR3 is built from 14 residues. The V gene lost 7 bases and the J gene lost 2 bases, with 11 bases spanning the gap. The germline V gene has CDR1 LNHDA and CDR2 SQIVND (reference sequence).

The rearrangement joins TRBV27 to TRBJ2-3; 7 bases line up with TRBD2. The length of the CDR3 is 16 residues. The junction had 13 bases not matched to a gene; V was cut back by 5 bases and J by 5 bases. Germline-derived CDR1 and CDR2 are MNHEY and SMNVEV (reference sequence). DNA for the CDR3: TGTGCCAGCAGTGCCTCGGAAGCGGGGCGAGGAGATACGCAGTATTTT. It specifies CASSASEAGRGDTQYF.

V and J are TRBV24-1 and TRBJ2-5; TRBD1 aligns across 10 bases. Per germline, CDR1 KGHDR and CDR2 SFDVKD. This CDR3 is 15 amino acids long. Trimming cost V 6 bases and J 5 bases; bases outside gene matches: 8. DNA for the CDR3: TGTGCCACCAGTTACGGGACAGGGGTTCGGGAGACCCAGTACTTC. Protein: CATSYGTGVRETQYF.

This chain connects TRBV19 to TRBJ1-2, with TRBD1 matching 7 bases. The CDR3 contains 15 residues. Germline V gives CDR1 LNHDA, CDR2 SQIVND (reference sequence). Trimming cost V 0 bases and J 2 bases; bases outside gene matches: 3. The chain's CDR3 is CASSIEGRGNYGYTF. CDR3 coding DNA: TGTGCCAGTAGTATAGAGGGCAGGGGGAACTATGGCTACACCTTC.

CDR3 amino acids: CASSLIWGGPGELFF. The CDR3 coding sequence is TGTGCCAGCAGCTTAATTTGGGGGGGCCCCGGGGAGCTGTTTTTT. This rearrangement joins TRBV11-1 to TRBJ2-2; D might be TRBD2 (7 bases). The CDR3 is 15 residues long. From germline, CDR1 is SGHAT and CDR2 FQDESV (reference sequence). Trimming stripped 2 bases from V and 6 bases from J, with 13 bases between. Full variable domain (missing parts from reference TRBV11-1 and TRBJ2-2): EAEVAQSPRYKITEKSQAVAFWCDPISGHATLYWYRQILGQGPELLVQFQDESVVDDSQLPKDRFSAERLKGVDSTLKIQPAELGDSAMYLCASSLIWGGPGELFFGEGSRLTVL.

This clone was picked up a small number of times. The J gene is TRBJ1-6, the V gene TRBV5-1, with 7 bases aligning to TRBD1. The V gene's germline CDR1 is SGHRS and CDR2 YFSETQ. The V gene end was trimmed by 5 bases and the J gene end by 10 bases; junction bases not matched to a gene: 6. The CDR3 sequence is 13 residues long. CDR3 in amino acids: CASREDRPSPLHF. CDR3 in DNA: TGCGCCAGCAGGGAGGACAGGCCGTCACCCCTCCACTTT.

The chain joins TRBV6-2 or TRBV6-3 to TRBJ1-6, with TRBD1 matching over 10 bases. V shed 5 bases, J shed 5 bases, and the junction held 6 bases outside the gene matches. Germline V gene lookup returns CDR1 MNHEY and CDR2 SVGEGT. CDR3 size: 16 residues. CDR3 sequence (DNA): TGTGCCAGCAGTCACCGGGACAGGGGCGATAATTCACCCCTCCACTTT. Translation gives CASSHRDRGDNSPLHF.

The chain is built from TRBV18 and TRBJ1-2; D might be TRBD1 (5 bases). Trimming pared 3 bases from V and 4 bases from J, leaving 12 bases between. The CDR3 extends over 14 amino acids. Germline loops: CDR1 KGHSH, CDR2 LQKENI. The CDR3 DNA sequence: TGTGCCAGCTCACCCCCCTTAGACAGCTATGGCTACACCTTC. Amino acids: CASSPPLDSYGYTF.